This entry describes one T cell receptor beta chain. It has no known antigen specificity. Base qualities were left out, and no much larger clone turns up one base away. Synthesis of TCR cDNA relied on 5'RACE template switching, a step that introduced a universal primer site along with unique molecular identifiers. cDNA synthesis was primed from both the TCR alpha and TCR beta constant segments. Two PCR steps were used to amplify libraries, with sample barcodes and sequencing adapters being added in the second step. Sequencing of libraries was done on Illumina HiSeq 2500 (2x100 bp) or NovaSeq (2x150 bp). Processing in the source paper ran as follows. MIGEC handled demultiplexing of reads and collapsing into UMI consensus sequences, while MiXCR performed V(D)J alignment. Vaccine-responding clonotypes were identified with edgeR using replicate PBMC samples, with FDR below 0.01 and a log2 fold change above 5 up to day 15 being required. Each bulk clonotype received a CD4 or CD8 identity based on whether the sequenced CD4 or CD8 repertoire contained that clonotype at higher abundance. TCRdb cleaned the public reads at Q25 with fastp, built clones with MiXCR and kept in-frame beta chains. When rows share a CDR3 protein, they turn into one entry using the most common DNA and genes. The V and J calls come from TCRdb's annotation, not from the publication. The sample profile shows hundreds of thousands of distinct CDR3 sequences; roughly 14% of them were found once. The ten largest make up about 14% of the sample.

Read against the paper, the sample's treatment or condition label means: live attenuated yellow fever vaccine strain. Two biological replicates of bulk PBMCs were collected at each blood-draw timepoint. PBMCs were isolated from peripheral blood using a standard Ficoll-Paque protocol. TriZol was used to extract RNA from bulk PBMCs, from CD4 and CD8 fractions, and from dextramer-positive and dextramer-negative fractions. These data originate in a study of T cells after yellow fever vaccination (dated by TCRdb to between 2017 and 2020). Concerning the study at large: Libraries from fractions with low cell numbers were prepared with the SMART-Seq v4 Ultra Low Input RNA kit. Two healthy male donors, one aged 18 to 29 and one aged 30 to 40 years, were included in the cohort. Bulk PBMC replicates and cell subsets were isolated from blood drawn at multiple timepoints before and after both primary and secondary immunization. Bulk TCR alpha and beta repertoires were sequenced longitudinally to track T-cell clones before and after primary and booster YFV17D yellow fever vaccination. General study outcomes and caveats: A small share of clonotypes was detected in both CD4 and CD8 compartments, with the overlap likely arising from convergent recombination. Computational filtering was needed because FACS-sorted repertoires could contain abundant contaminating clonotypes from the bulk population. The study included only two donors, which limits how far the findings can be generalized. After the booster, most of the clones that had expanded following primary vaccination were detected again (almost 98% of CD4 and 80% to 90% of CD8), which suggests that memory was broadly maintained. Compared with the primary T-cell response, the secondary T-cell response was faster but weaker, reaching its peak on day 5 rather than on day 15.

Measured from the cysteine to the phenylalanine, the CDR3 is 13 residues long. Only the CDR3 DNA is retained, 39 bases long and in frame from the first base. A distance of 9 bases separates the germline ends of V and J, which lose 0 bases and 7 bases respectively. Looking up the germline V gene yields CDR1 LGHNA and CDR2 YSLEER. The sequence derives from a young man who received the YFV17D yellow fever vaccine. Specimen: PBMCs, collected on the day of the yellow fever booster vaccination. The chain is assembled from TRBV4-3 and TRBJ1-2; no confident D gene assignment can be made. The DNA sequence is as follows: TGCGCCAGCAGCCAAGACAGGATCCTTGGCTACACCTTC. Translated, this gives CASSQDRILGYTF.